What follows are 10 T cell receptor beta chains derived from one specimen sequenced in a study of blood T cell repertoires in COVID-19. Some clones are missing from TCRdb's copy, which holds only in-frame ones; the method was immunoSEQ multiplex PCR. The sample lists about 200,000 clones, 80% to 90% occurring once. Sample: peripheral blood. The receptors were gathered from a woman older than 75 with acute or convalescent COVID-19.

In this sample, this clone turned up once. The chain recombines TRBV24-1 with TRBJ2-1; D may be TRBD1 (6 bases). Germline V lookup: CDR1 KGHDR, CDR2 SFDVKD. This CDR3 region has 17 residues. V was pared by 4 bases and J by 0 bases, with 15 bases between. In DNA, the CDR3 is TGTGCCACCAGTGACCCAACAGGGAAGGACTCCTACAATGAGCAGTTCTTC. Residues: CATSDPTGKDSYNEQFF.

The count of this clone is one. V usage is TRBV24-1 and J usage is TRBJ2-3, with 8 positions matching TRBD1. The germline CDR1 and CDR2 sequences are KGHDR and SFDVKD. Trimming cost V 4 bases and J 0 bases; bases outside gene matches: 5. The length of the CDR3 is 16 residues. The CDR3 DNA follows: TGTGCCACCAGTGACCCCGGACAGGGTAGCACAGATACGCAGTATTTT. Protein: CATSDPGQGSTDTQYF.

The chain links TRBV6-5 to TRBJ2-2; possibly TRBD1 for D (5 bases). Trimming cost V 7 bases and J 6 bases, with 15 bases left between them. The CDR3 runs to 14 residues. Germline V gives CDR1 MNHEY, CDR2 SVGAGI. The CDR3, as DNA: TGTGCCAGCAAAATTGAGGCACAGGCCGGGGAGCTGTTTTTT. It is translated as CASKIEAQAGELFF.

The chain has TRBV28 and TRBJ2-1; 7 bases line up with TRBD2. The CDR3 length is 12 residues. V lost 5 bases, J lost 7 bases, and 2 bases stayed unmatched. Germline V CDR1 and CDR2: MDHEN, SYDVKM. The CDR3 spells CASSQAGNEQFF. The CDR3 coding sequence is TGTGCCAGCAGTCAAGCGGGAAATGAGCAGTTCTTC.

The gene calls are TRBV11-3 and TRBJ1-1; a possible D gene is TRBD1 (6 bases). CDR3 length: 17 residues. Germline-derived CDR1 and CDR2 are SGHNT and YENEEA. Deletions cut 4 bases from V and 0 bases from J, with 18 bases between. CDR3 sequence reads: CASSSSYQQGLNTEAFF. Here the CDR3 DNA reads TGTGCCAGCAGCTCCAGTTATCAACAGGGCCTGAACACTGAAGCTTTCTTT.

The chain has TRBV29-1 and TRBJ2-2; 7 bases line up with TRBD2. This CDR3 comprises 12 residues. The J segment lost 4 bases and the V segment lost 4 bases, leaving 0 bases of the junction unmatched. Per germline, CDR1 SQVTM and CDR2 ANQGSEA. DNA of the CDR3: TGCAGCGTTGGGGGGGGCACCGGGGAGCTGTTTTTT. As protein: CSVGGGTGELFF.

Only one count was recorded for this clone. The DNA of the CDR3 is TGCGCCAGCAGCCAAGAGACAGCCCTCGGCGGAAATAACTATGGCTACACCTTC. Its protein product is CASSQETALGGNNYGYTF. This rearrangement joins TRBV4-3 to TRBJ1-2; possibly TRBD1 for D (5 bases). The V end was cut by 0 bases, the J end by 1 base, with 18 bases between. The CDR3 covers 18 residues. From germline, CDR1 is LGHNA and CDR2 YSLEER.

V and J are TRBV23-1 and TRBJ2-1; D is uncertain. TRBV23-1 is recorded as an ORF, its role being uncertain. This CDR3 region has 14 residues. Trimming removed 6 bases at V and 3 bases at J, with 12 bases between. In DNA, the CDR3 is TGCGCCAGCAGCCCTCGTTACGGCTACAATGAGCAGTTCTTC. The encoded protein is CASSPRYGYNEQFF.

The chain joins TRBV30 to TRBJ1-4; perhaps TRBD1 as D (6 bases). The CDR3 totals 15 residues. The ends were cut back, 3 bases at V and 7 bases at J, with 18 bases in the middle. Looked up from germline, CDR1 is GTSNPN and CDR2 is SVGIG (reference sequence). The chain's CDR3 is CAWSLRGGNSEKLFF. CDR3 bases: TGTGCCTGGAGCCTTAGGGGGGGCAATAGTGAAAAACTGTTTTTT.

A few counts support this clone. The chain is built from TRBV3-1 (or the pseudogene TRBV3-2) and TRBJ1-2; D is perhaps TRBD1 (5 bases). CDR1 LGHDT and CDR2 YNNKEL come from the germline V gene (reference sequence). Between the trimmed V and J ends, which lost 4 bases and 3 bases, there was a span of 15 bases. The CDR3 runs to 15 residues. The CDR3 DNA reads as TGTGCCAGCAGCCCTATCGGGGGGAGGGACTATGGCTACACCTTC. This gives the protein CASSPIGGRDYGYTF.